The TCR beta chain described here comes from a study of T cell changes during pregnancy in multiple sclerosis (dated by TCRdb to the late 2010s). About the full investigation: The study looked at changes in the T cell repertoire across pregnancy in women with multiple sclerosis.

The protocol used for the library was the immunoSEQ multiplex PCR assay. Drawn from immuneACCESS, this table holds only the in-frame rearrangements with V and J called that TCRdb kept. Clones are partly lost; checked studies trace under half to an unresolved V gene and leave the rest unexplained. The sample profile shows under 30,000 clones; about 88% of them were found once. The ten most abundant clones make up more than 0.95% of the sample. Turning to this clone: Its antigen has not been determined. No quality values exist for individual bases; no much larger clone is one base distant.

The sequences come from CD4+ T cells from peripheral blood mononuclear cells, collected in the first trimester of pregnancy. This clonotype originated in a female donor in good health, enrolled as a control in a pregnancy study.

The CDR3 region: CASSLGTGDTDTQYF. The DNA is as follows: TGTGCCAGCAGCTTAGGGACAGGGGACACAGATACGCAGTATTTT. The chain uses TRBV5-8 and TRBJ2-3, with 10 bases matching TRBD1. After removal of 2 bases from V and 2 bases from J, the junction retains 2 bases not matched to a gene. The germline V gene yields SGHTS for CDR1 and YDEGEE for CDR2. Counted from cysteine to phenylalanine, this CDR3 has 15 amino acids. Of all the DNA, just the CDR3 is kept, 45 bases in frame from base 1.